The rows below give T cell receptor beta chains drawn from one sample of a study of blood T cell repertoires in COVID-19. Clones were sequenced by immunoSEQ multiplex PCR, and TCRdb holds only the in-frame ones, with some missing. The data contain more than 95,000 clones, roughly 84% of them singletons. What was sequenced was peripheral blood. The origin of the receptors is a human donor in a cohort sampled during active or convalescent COVID-19. Both conserved end residues are part of each CDR3. Fields, in order: V gene, J gene, D gene, clone size, CDR3 DNA, CDR3 protein. D genes are given only for firm matches. Size tells how often a clone was seen (once, few, many) or the class of an expanded clone, and some rows leave it out.

V gene: TRBV14; J gene: TRBJ1-5; D gene: NA; clone size: NA; CDR3 DNA: TGTGCCAGCAGCCAAGATGTGACGGGAGCCCAGCATTTT; CDR3 protein: CASSQDVTGAQHF
V gene: TRBV29-1; J gene: TRBJ1-1; D gene: NA; clone size: NA; CDR3 DNA: TGCAGCGTTGAAGAGGGGGGAGGGGGCACTGAAGCTTTCTTT; CDR3 protein: CSVEEGGGGTEAFF
V gene: TRBV19; J gene: TRBJ1-6; D gene: TRBD1; clone size: NA; CDR3 DNA: TGTGCCAGTCGGGAACAGGGGAATTCACCCCTCCACTTT; CDR3 protein: CASREQGNSPLHF
V gene: TRBV6-5; J gene: TRBJ2-1; D gene: NA; clone size: NA; CDR3 DNA: TGTGCCAGCCTGCGGTCCTACAATGAGCAGTTCTTC; CDR3 protein: CASLRSYNEQFF
V gene: TRBV18; J gene: TRBJ1-2; D gene: TRBD1; clone size: NA; CDR3 DNA: TGTGCCAGCTCACCGACGACAGGGAGTGGCTACACCTTC; CDR3 protein: CASSPTTGSGYTF
V gene: TRBV10-3; J gene: TRBJ1-2; D gene: NA; clone size: NA; CDR3 DNA: TGTGCCATCAGTGTATTACAGGGTGATGGCTACACCTTC; CDR3 protein: CAISVLQGDGYTF
V gene: TRBV7-2; J gene: TRBJ2-1; D gene: TRBD2; clone size: NA; CDR3 DNA: TGTGCCAGCAGCTTAAAGAGCCCGCGGGGGGGGCGTCAGTATGAGCAGTTCTTC; CDR3 protein: CASSLKSPRGGRQYEQFF
V gene: TRBV2; J gene: TRBJ2-7; D gene: NA; clone size: NA; CDR3 DNA: TGTGCCACCGGTGTGTGGTCGCCGGGCGAGCAGTACTTC; CDR3 protein: CATGVWSPGEQYF
V gene: TRBV6-6; J gene: TRBJ2-3; D gene: TRBD2; clone size: NA; CDR3 DNA: TGTGCCAGCAGTTACGGGACTAGCGGAGACACAGATACGCAGTATTTT; CDR3 protein: CASSYGTSGDTDTQYF
V gene: TRBV27; J gene: TRBJ2-3; D gene: NA; clone size: NA; CDR3 DNA: TGTGCCAGCAGACAGGGAAGGACAGATACGCAGTATTTT; CDR3 protein: CASRQGRTDTQYF
V gene: TRBV4-3; J gene: TRBJ2-5; D gene: NA; clone size: NA; CDR3 DNA: TGCGCCAGCAGCCGAGCAGGGTCACTGGAGAAAGAGACCCAGTACTTC; CDR3 protein: CASSRAGSLEKETQYF
V gene: TRBV3-1/TRBV3-2; J gene: TRBJ1-2; D gene: NA; clone size: NA; CDR3 DNA: TGTGCCAGCAGCCAATCCACAGCAAGTAACTATGGCTACACCTTC; CDR3 protein: CASSQSTASNYGYTF
V gene: TRBV7-8; J gene: TRBJ1-2; D gene: NA; clone size: NA; CDR3 DNA: TGTGCCAGCAGCTTTGCCCCGGCGGGGGGCTACACCTTC; CDR3 protein: CASSFAPAGGYTF
V gene: TRBV15; J gene: TRBJ1-2; D gene: NA; clone size: NA; CDR3 DNA: TGTGCCACCAGCAGATCCGGGGACTTCGTTGGCTACACCTTC; CDR3 protein: CATSRSGDFVGYTF
V gene: TRBV10-3; J gene: TRBJ1-5; D gene: TRBD1; clone size: medium-sized; CDR3 DNA: TGTGCCGCGAGCACAGGGGATAGCAATCAGCCCCAGCATTTT; CDR3 protein: CAASTGDSNQPQHF
V gene: TRBV7-2; J gene: TRBJ2-2; D gene: TRBD1; clone size: NA; CDR3 DNA: TGTGCCAGCAGCTTACTAGGGGGCAGAACCGGGGAGCTGTTTTTT; CDR3 protein: CASSLLGGRTGELFF
V gene: TRBV6-5; J gene: TRBJ2-7; D gene: NA; clone size: NA; CDR3 DNA: TGTGCCAGCAGACTCGCGGAACCTATAGTGTACGAGCAGTACTTC; CDR3 protein: CASRLAEPIVYEQYF
V gene: TRBV19; J gene: TRBJ2-7; D gene: NA; clone size: few; CDR3 DNA: TGTGCCAGTAGTATCCGGAGGACCGCCTTCGACGAGCAGTACTTC; CDR3 protein: CASSIRRTAFDEQYF
V gene: TRBV7-3; J gene: TRBJ2-5; D gene: TRBD1; clone size: NA; CDR3 DNA: TGTGCCAGCAGCTTCGACAGGGGATTAGTGAAGTACCAAGAGACCCAGTACTTC; CDR3 protein: CASSFDRGLVKYQETQYF
V gene: TRBV18; J gene: TRBJ2-3; D gene: NA; clone size: NA; CDR3 DNA: TGTGCCAGCTCACCACGAGGCGTAAAAAGGACAGATACGCAGTATTTT; CDR3 protein: CASSPRGVKRTDTQYF
V gene: TRBV19; J gene: TRBJ2-7; D gene: TRBD1; clone size: once; CDR3 DNA: TGTGCCAGTAGTATCCCCCCGGGACAGGCGACCGTGGTATGGCGTTACGAGCAGTACTTC; CDR3 protein: CASSIPPGQATVVWRYEQYF
V gene: TRBV12-5; J gene: TRBJ1-2; D gene: NA; clone size: NA; CDR3 DNA: TGTGCTACCCCCGGGACAAGATATGGCTACACCTTC; CDR3 protein: CATPGTRYGYTF
V gene: TRBV5-4; J gene: TRBJ2-2; D gene: NA; clone size: NA; CDR3 DNA: TGTGCCAGCAGCCCTTCCCGGGGGTACACCGGGGAGCTGTTTTTT; CDR3 protein: CASSPSRGYTGELFF
V gene: TRBV7-8; J gene: TRBJ2-3; D gene: TRBD2; clone size: few; CDR3 DNA: TGTGCCAGCAGCCGAATGAGACAGGGCTACCCGGGACTAGCGGGGGACTCCACAGATACGCAGTATTTT; CDR3 protein: CASSRMRQGYPGLAGDSTDTQYF
V gene: TRBV7-3; J gene: TRBJ2-1; D gene: TRBD1; clone size: NA; CDR3 DNA: TGTGCCAGCAGTGGTGGACAGGCGTACAATGAGCAGTTCTTC; CDR3 protein: CASSGGQAYNEQFF
V gene: TRBV3-1/TRBV3-2; J gene: TRBJ1-2; D gene: NA; clone size: NA; CDR3 DNA: TGTGCCAGCAGCCAAGGGGGCCTCCTCTTGAACTATGGCTACACCTTC; CDR3 protein: CASSQGGLLLNYGYTF
V gene: TRBV5-6; J gene: TRBJ1-2; D gene: TRBD1; clone size: NA; CDR3 DNA: TGTGCCAGCAGCTCTATCCGGGGACAGGCTAACTATGGCTACACCTTC; CDR3 protein: CASSSIRGQANYGYTF
V gene: TRBV5-1; J gene: TRBJ1-2; D gene: NA; clone size: NA; CDR3 DNA: TGCGCCAGCAGCTCCCGTAGGGATGCCGCGGGCTATGGCTACACCTTC; CDR3 protein: CASSSRRDAAGYGYTF
V gene: TRBV19; J gene: TRBJ1-6; D gene: NA; clone size: NA; CDR3 DNA: TGTGCCAGTAGTATAGCGCGGGGATTGGGGGTTAATTCACCCCTCCACTTT; CDR3 protein: CASSIARGLGVNSPLHF